These T cell receptor beta chains were read from a single sample in a study of T cells after yellow fever vaccination. TCRdb re-derived calls from the 5' RACE reads in MiXCR, one entry per CDR3 protein. The repertoire holds around 590,000 distinct CDR3 sequences, with 9% to 15% as singletons. The sample here was PBMCs, taken on the day of the yellow fever booster vaccination. The receptors derive from a man aged 25-45 years who received the YFV17D yellow fever vaccine. Each CDR3 is given with its conserved first and last residue. Fields, in order: J gene, D gene, V gene, clone size, CDR3 protein, CDR3 DNA. D genes are given only for firm matches. Not every row has a clone size; where given, it reads once, few, many or a size class.

>TRBJ1-4|TRBD1|TRBV5-1|few
CASAISGTDFEKLFF
TGCGCCAGCGCCATCTCCGGGACAGATTTTGAAAAACTGTTTTTT
>TRBJ2-7|TRBD2|TRBV6-2/TRBV6-3|.
CASNKAGGPNEQYF
TGTGCCAGCAATAAAGCGGGAGGGCCCAACGAGCAGTACTTC
>TRBJ2-7|.|TRBV10-3|.
CAISEHGYEQYF
TGTGCCATCAGTGAGCATGGCTACGAGCAGTACTTC
>TRBJ1-4|.|TRBV12-3/TRBV12-4|.
CASSGRPTNEKLFF
TGTGCCAGCAGCGGCCGCCCTACTAATGAAAAACTGTTTTTT
>TRBJ1-1|.|TRBV18|.
CASSPPRGGMNTEAFF
TGTGCCAGCTCACCACCCCGAGGTGGCATGAACACTGAAGCTTTCTTT
>TRBJ2-5|TRBD2|TRBV11-2|few
CASSPSGRTEETQYF
TGTGCCAGCAGCCCTAGCGGGAGAACGGAAGAGACCCAGTACTTC
>TRBJ1-6|.|TRBV30|.
CAWRKGVRSPLHF
TGTGCCTGGAGGAAGGGGGTTCGTTCACCCCTCCACTTT
>TRBJ2-7|TRBD2|TRBV4-2|.
CASSQLADTYEQYF
TGTGCCAGCAGCCAACTAGCGGATACCTACGAGCAGTACTTC
>TRBJ1-5|.|TRBV21-1|.
CASSKECHQPQHF
TGTGCCAGCAGCAAGGAATGCCATCAGCCCCAGCATTTT
>TRBJ1-6|TRBD1|TRBV7-2|.
CASSQGTGRPLHF
TGTGCCAGCAGCCAAGGGACAGGCCGACCCCTCCACTTT
>TRBJ2-2|.|TRBV5-1|few
CASSRSRVGGELFF
TGCGCCAGCAGCAGGTCCCGGGTTGGCGGGGAGCTGTTTTTT
>TRBJ1-2|.|TRBV14|few
CASSQGQGGYGYTF
TGTGCCAGCAGCCAAGGCCAGGGAGGCTATGGCTACACCTTC
>TRBJ1-1|.|TRBV12-3/TRBV12-4|.
CASTISPAIEAFF
TGTGCCAGCACTATTAGCCCAGCGATTGAAGCTTTCTTT
>TRBJ1-1|.|TRBV18|few
CASSPNDNPAEAFF
TGTGCCAGCTCACCCAACGACAATCCGGCTGAAGCTTTCTTT
>TRBJ2-4|.|TRBV2|.
CASRQELLAKNIQYF
TGTGCCAGCAGACAGGAGTTACTAGCCAAAAACATTCAGTACTTC
>TRBJ2-5|TRBD2|TRBV10-3|few
CAISETSEQETQYF
TGTGCCATCAGTGAAACTAGCGAGCAAGAGACCCAGTACTTC
>TRBJ1-1|.|TRBV20-1|.
CSARDTGREAFF
TGCAGTGCTAGAGACACAGGGCGAGAAGCTTTCTTT
>TRBJ2-4|.|TRBV28|.
CACSYGAGLAKNIQYF
TGTGCCTGCAGTTACGGTGCAGGCCTAGCCAAAAACATTCAGTACTTC
>TRBJ2-7|.|TRBV21-1|few
CASSKGGGNEVSYEQYF
TGTGCCAGCAGCAAAGGGGGCGGGAATGAAGTCTCCTACGAGCAGTACTTC
>TRBJ1-1|TRBD1|TRBV20-1|.
CSARSPGQGGGNTEAFF
TGCAGTGCTAGGTCCCCGGGACAGGGAGGTGGGAACACTGAAGCTTTCTTT
>TRBJ2-7|.|TRBV29-1|few
CSVEEPGLSSYEQYF
TGCAGCGTTGAAGAACCGGGCCTCAGCTCCTACGAGCAGTACTTC
>TRBJ2-7|TRBD2|TRBV4-3|few
CASSPEAGGAYEQYF
TGCGCCAGCAGCCCCGAAGCGGGAGGCGCGTACGAGCAGTACTTC
>TRBJ1-2|.|TRBV4-3|.
CASSQGLGGPHYGYTF
TGCGCCAGCAGCCAAGGGTTAGGAGGGCCCCACTATGGCTACACCTTC
>TRBJ2-2|.|TRBV19|.
CATDSRLPGTGELFF
TGTGCCACCGACTCGCGGCTCCCGGGCACCGGGGAGCTGTTTTTT
>TRBJ2-7|TRBD2|TRBV5-1|few
CASSLAHSGRGEQYF
TGCGCCAGCAGCTTGGCCCATAGCGGGAGGGGCGAGCAGTACTTC
>TRBJ1-2|.|TRBV7-2|.
CASSLGHNNYGYTF
TGTGCCAGCTCCCTAGGACATAATAACTATGGCTACACCTTC